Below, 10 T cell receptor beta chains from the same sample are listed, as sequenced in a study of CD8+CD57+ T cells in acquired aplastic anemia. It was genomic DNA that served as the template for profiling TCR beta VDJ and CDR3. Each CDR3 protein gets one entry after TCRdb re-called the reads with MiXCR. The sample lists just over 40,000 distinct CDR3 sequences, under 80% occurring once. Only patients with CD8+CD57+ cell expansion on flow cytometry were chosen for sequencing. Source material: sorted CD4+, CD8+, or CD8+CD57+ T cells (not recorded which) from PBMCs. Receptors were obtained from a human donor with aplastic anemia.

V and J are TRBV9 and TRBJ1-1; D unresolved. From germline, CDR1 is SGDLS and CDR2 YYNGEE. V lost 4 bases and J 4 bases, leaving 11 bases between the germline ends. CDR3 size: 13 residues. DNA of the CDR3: TGTGCCAGCAGCACCCGGTCGGGCACTGAAGCTTTCTTT. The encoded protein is CASSTRSGTEAFF.

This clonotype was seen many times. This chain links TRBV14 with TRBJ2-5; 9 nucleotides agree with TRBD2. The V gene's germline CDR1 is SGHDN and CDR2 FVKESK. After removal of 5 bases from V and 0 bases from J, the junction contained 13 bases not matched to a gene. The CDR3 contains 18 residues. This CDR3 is CASSERSSGILYQETQYF. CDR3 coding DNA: TGTGCCAGCAGCGAAAGGTCTAGCGGGATTTTGTACCAAGAGACCCAGTACTTC.

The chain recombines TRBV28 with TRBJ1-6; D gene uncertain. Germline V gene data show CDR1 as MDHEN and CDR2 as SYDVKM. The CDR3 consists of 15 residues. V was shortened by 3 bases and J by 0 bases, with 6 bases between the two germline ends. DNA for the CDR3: TGTGCCAGCAGTTTGCTGGGCTCCTATAATTCACCCCTCCACTTT. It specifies CASSLLGSYNSPLHF.

The CDR3 DNA is TGCAGCGTTCGCGGGGGATCCTACAATGAGCAGTTCTTC. Its translation is CSVRGGSYNEQFF. The chain combines TRBV29-1 with TRBJ2-1; 7 bases fit TRBD2. J gave up 1 base and V 5 bases, and 2 bases lay outside the gene matches. Germline-derived CDR1 and CDR2 are SQVTM and ANQGSEA. The CDR3 loop spans 13 amino acids.

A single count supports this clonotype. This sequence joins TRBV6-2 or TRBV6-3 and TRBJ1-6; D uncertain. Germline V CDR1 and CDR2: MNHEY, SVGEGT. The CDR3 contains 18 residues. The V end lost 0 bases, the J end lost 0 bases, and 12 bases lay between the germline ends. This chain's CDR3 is CASSYSTGLSSYNSPLHF. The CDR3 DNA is TGTGCCAGCAGTTACTCGACCGGATTAAGCTCCTATAATTCACCCCTCCACTTT.

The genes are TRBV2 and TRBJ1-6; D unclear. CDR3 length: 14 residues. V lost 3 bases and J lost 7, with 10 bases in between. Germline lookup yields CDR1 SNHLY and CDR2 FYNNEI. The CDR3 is CASSEGRRNSPLHF. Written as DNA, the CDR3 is TGTGCCAGCAGTGAGGGCCGGCGGAATTCACCCCTCCACTTT.

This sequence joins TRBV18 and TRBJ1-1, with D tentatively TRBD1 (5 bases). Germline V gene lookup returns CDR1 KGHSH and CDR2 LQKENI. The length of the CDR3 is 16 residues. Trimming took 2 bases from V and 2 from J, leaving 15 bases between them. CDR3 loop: CASSPIPPGLNTEAFF. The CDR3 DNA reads TGTGCCAGCTCACCAATCCCGCCGGGACTAAACACTGAAGCTTTCTTT. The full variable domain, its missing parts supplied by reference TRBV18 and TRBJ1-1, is NAGVMQNPRHLVRRRGQEARLRCSPMKGHSHVYWYRQLPEEGLKFMVYLQKENIIDESGMPKERFSAEFPKEGPSILRIQQVVRGDSAAYFCASSPIPPGLNTEAFFGQGTRLTVV.

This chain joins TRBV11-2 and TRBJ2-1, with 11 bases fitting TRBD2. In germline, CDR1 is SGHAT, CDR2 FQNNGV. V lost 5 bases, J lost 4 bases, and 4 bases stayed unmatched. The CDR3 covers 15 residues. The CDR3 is CASSITSGGYNEQFF. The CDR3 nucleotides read TGTGCCAGCAGCATAACTAGCGGGGGTTACAATGAGCAGTTCTTC.

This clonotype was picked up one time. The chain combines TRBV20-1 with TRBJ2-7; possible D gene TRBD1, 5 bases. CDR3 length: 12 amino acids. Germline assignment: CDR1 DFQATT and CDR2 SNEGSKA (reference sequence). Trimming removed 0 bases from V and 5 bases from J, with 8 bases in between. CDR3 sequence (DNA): TGCAGTGCTAGAGACAGGGCCCACGAGCAGTACTTC. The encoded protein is CSARDRAHEQYF.

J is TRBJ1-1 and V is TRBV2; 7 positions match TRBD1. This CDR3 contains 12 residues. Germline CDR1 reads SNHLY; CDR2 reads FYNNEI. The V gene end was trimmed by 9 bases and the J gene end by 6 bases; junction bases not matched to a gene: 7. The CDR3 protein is CARDRQGPEAFF. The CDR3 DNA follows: TGTGCCAGAGATAGACAGGGCCCTGAAGCTTTCTTT. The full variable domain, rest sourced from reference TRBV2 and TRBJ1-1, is EPEVTQTPSHQVTQMGQEVILRCVPISNHLYFYWYRQILGQKVEFLVSFYNNEISEKSEIFDDQFSVERPDGSNFTLKIRSTKLEDSAMYFCARDRQGPEAFFGQGTRLTVV.